These 9 T cell receptor beta chains came from one sample sequenced in a study of beta chain features in type 1 diabetes. Every isolated RNA sample was fully reverse transcribed, so sequencing captured expressed TCRB transcripts. Libraries were prepared by immunoSEQ multiplex PCR; TCRdb keeps only in-frame clonotypes and omits some of them. The sample contains 850,000 to 900,000 clones, under 20% of which appear only once. The sample was naive CD4+ T cells from blood. These receptors all stem from a woman aged 18-30 years in good health.

This clone has a handful of counts. The rearrangement joins TRBV19 to TRBJ1-2; D gene ambiguous. This CDR3 spans 12 amino acids. V lost 3 bases, J lost 4 bases, and 6 bases lay in between. The germline CDR1 and CDR2 sequences are LNHDA and SQIVND (reference sequence). CDR3 sequence (DNA): TGTGCCAGTAGTATTATGGGCTATGGCTACACCTTC. Translated, it gives CASSIMGYGYTF.

V gene TRBV7-8 combines with J gene TRBJ2-3; D not resolved. V lost 5 bases to trimming and J lost 0 bases, with 21 bases between them. The germline V gene has CDR1 SGHVS and CDR2 FQNEAQ. The CDR3 extends over 18 amino acids. Here the CDR3 reads CASSHLRLPLLSTDTQYF. DNA for the CDR3: TGTGCCAGCAGCCATTTACGACTCCCCCTCCTTAGCACAGATACGCAGTATTTT.

The sample holds a few counts of this clone. This chain joins TRBV10-2 and TRBJ2-5; TRBD1 is a possible D gene (5 bases). Trimming took 9 bases from V and 0 from J, leaving 11 bases between them. The CDR3 contains 13 residues. Germline V lookup: CDR1 WSHSY, CDR2 SAAADI. CDR3 sequence reads: CASARVYQETQYF. As DNA, the CDR3 is TGCGCCAGTGCCAGGGTGTACCAAGAGACCCAGTACTTC.

The V gene is TRBV2, the J gene TRBJ2-5, with no clear D. The V end lost 2 bases, the J end lost 6 bases, and 10 bases lay between the germline ends. CDR3 length equals 13 residues. Germline V gene sequence: CDR1 SNHLY, CDR2 FYNNEI. The CDR3 DNA follows: TGTGCCAGCAGTGAATTAGAGGAAAAGACCCAGTACTTC. Amino acid sequence: CASSELEEKTQYF.

This clone was counted a few times. The chain has TRBV5-1 and TRBJ2-7; D may be TRBD1 or TRBD2 (5 bases each). The CDR3 is 14 residues long. With 6 bases removed from V and 4 bases from J, the gap between germline ends came to 17 bases. In germline, CDR1 is SGHRS, CDR2 YFSETQ. For the CDR3, the DNA is TGCGCCAGCACCTTCCGGGGCGGAGGTTACGAGCAGTACTTC. It is translated as CASTFRGGGYEQYF.

The chain uses TRBV2 and TRBJ2-1; 11 nucleotides align to TRBD1. Germline trimming cut 7 bases from V and 3 bases from J; bases unmatched to any gene: 5. From germline, CDR1 is SNHLY and CDR2 FYNNEI. This CDR3 is 15 amino acids long. The CDR3 DNA reads as TGTGCCAGCAAGCTGGGACAGGGGGTCTACAATGAGCAGTTCTTC. Translating gives CASKLGQGVYNEQFF.

The rearrangement uses TRBV4-3 and TRBJ1-5; the match to TRBD1 covers 7 bases. The CDR3 has 17 amino acids. V was pared by 2 bases and J by 6 bases, with 13 bases of the junction left unmatched. From germline, CDR1 is LGHNA and CDR2 YSLEER. CDR3 in amino acids: CASSQTPWEQGIQPQHF. The CDR3 DNA is TGCGCCAGCAGCCAAACACCTTGGGAACAGGGGATTCAGCCCCAGCATTTT.

This clone was observed a handful of times. The same CDR3 also results from other DNA sequences found in this sample. The chain links TRBV2 to TRBJ1-1; D possibly corresponds to TRBD1 (6 bases). V gave up 7 bases and J gave up 0 bases, with 12 bases separating them. Germline V gene sequence: CDR1 SNHLY, CDR2 FYNNEI. The CDR3 has 14 residues. The chain's CDR3 is CASKGQPMNTEAFF. In DNA, the CDR3 is TGTGCCAGCAAAGGACAGCCGATGAACACTGAAGCTTTCTTT. The full variable domain, rest sourced from reference TRBV2 and TRBJ1-1, is EPEVTQTPSHQVTQMGQEVILRCVPISNHLYFYWYRQILGQKVEFLVSFYNNEISEKSEIFDDQFSVERPDGSNFTLKIRSTKLEDSAMYFCASKGQPMNTEAFFGQGTRLTVV.

The chain links TRBV2 to TRBJ2-7; no reliable D call. This CDR3 is built from 11 residues. In germline, CDR1 is SNHLY, CDR2 FYNNEI. V was clipped by 5 bases and J by 4 bases, with 6 bases between them. CDR3 protein: CASSNGYEQYF. CDR3 in DNA: TGTGCCAGCAGTAACGGGTACGAGCAGTACTTC.